A single sample is the source of the 15 T cell receptor beta chains below, sequenced in a study of shared clonotypes between healthy human individuals. Generated by immunoSEQ multiplex PCR, the TCRdb table keeps only in-frame clones and is missing some. The profile shows 2 million to 2.5 million clones, 90% to 96% of them singletons. Sequenced sample: naive CD4+ T cells sorted from blood. Subset given: CD45RA+ positively selected. The receptors originated from a young man in good health.

The rearrangement links TRBV9 to TRBJ2-1; the D gene is possibly TRBD2 (5 bases). Trimming removed 5 bases at V and 9 bases at J, with 24 bases between. Germline lookup yields CDR1 SGDLS and CDR2 YYNGEE. The CDR3 covers 16 residues. The CDR3 here is CASSPTAGKAVGEQFF. In nucleotides, the CDR3 is TGTGCCAGCAGTCCGACTGCCGGGAAAGCGGTAGGTGAGCAGTTCTTC. Combining the CDR3 with reference TRBV9 and TRBJ2-1 gives the whole variable domain DSGVTQTPKHLITATGQRVTLRCSPRSGDLSVYWYQQSLDQGLQFLIQYYNGEERAKGNILERFSAQQFPDLHSELNLSSLELGDSALYFCASSPTAGKAVGEQFFGPGTRLTVL.

Note on this clone: Other DNA sequences in the sample encode the same CDR3. V usage is TRBV5-1 and J usage is TRBJ2-7; D is unresolved. Trimming left V 0 bases short and J 4 bases short, with 5 bases between. Per the germline V gene, CDR1 is SGHRS and CDR2 is YFSETQ. The CDR3 spans 12 residues. DNA for the CDR3: TGCGCCAGCAGCTTGGAGCGATACGAGCAGTACTTC. Protein product: CASSLERYEQYF.

J is TRBJ2-7 and V is TRBV27; 11 nucleotides line up with TRBD2. The V gene's germline CDR1 is MNHEY and CDR2 SMNVEV (reference sequence). The CDR3 spans 13 residues. The V gene end was trimmed by 5 bases and the J gene end by 9 bases; junction bases not matched to a gene: 6. The CDR3 spells CASSGLTSGAQYF. DNA of the CDR3: TGTGCCAGCAGTGGACTGACTAGCGGGGCGCAGTACTTC.

This chain connects TRBV6-5 to TRBJ1-1; D possibly corresponds to TRBD1 (6 bases). The germline V gene has CDR1 MNHEY and CDR2 SVGAGI. The CDR3 is made up of 12 amino acids. Between the trimmed V and J ends, which lost 8 bases and 6 bases, there was a span of 13 bases. CDR3 sequence (DNA): TGTGCCAGCTCCAGGGGTAGCCCTGAAGCTTTCTTT. This translates into CASSRGSPEAFF.

The chain is built from TRBV7-2 and TRBJ2-3, with 15 bases that match TRBD2. Germline values: CDR1 SGHTA, CDR2 FQGNSA. Unmatched junction bases numbered 3, after V lost 5 bases and J lost 0 bases. The CDR3 runs to 17 residues. CDR3 coding DNA: TGTGCCAGCAGCCGGACTAGCGGGGGGGGTAGCACAGATACGCAGTATTTT. The encoded protein is CASSRTSGGGSTDTQYF. The full variable domain, with the rest looked up from reference TRBV7-2 and TRBJ2-3, is GAGVSQSPSNKVTEKGKDVELRCDPISGHTALYWYRQSLGQGLEFLIYFQGNSAPDKSGLPSDRFSAERTGGSVSTLTIQRTQQEDSAVYLCASSRTSGGGSTDTQYFGPGTRLTVL.

The J gene is TRBJ2-1, the V gene TRBV30; D could derive from TRBD1 or TRBD2 (6 bases each). This CDR3 spans 13 amino acids. Germline V gene sequence: CDR1 GTSNPN, CDR2 SVGIG (reference sequence). V shed 3 bases and J shed 10 bases, with 16 bases lying between them. For the CDR3, the DNA is TGTGCCTGGAGCTTTCGGGGGCCCGGGGAGCAGTTCTTC. Amino acid sequence: CAWSFRGPGEQFF.

The chain has TRBV5-6 and TRBJ2-1; 8 positions match TRBD2. V shed 1 base and J 10 bases; nucleotides not matched to a gene: 13. Per the germline V gene, CDR1 is SGHDT and CDR2 is YYEEEE. The CDR3 loop spans 16 amino acids. The CDR3 protein is CASSLRSSGRASEQFF. The DNA for the CDR3 is TGTGCCAGCAGCTTGAGGTCTTCCGGGAGGGCAAGCGAGCAGTTCTTC. Using reference TRBV5-6 and TRBJ2-1 for the parts outside the CDR3, the full variable domain is DAGVTQSPTHLIKTRGQQVTLRCSPKSGHDTVSWYQQALGQGPQFIFQYYEEEERQRGNFPDRFSGHQFPNYSSELNVNALLLGDSALYLCASSLRSSGRASEQFFGPGTRLTVL.

The chain employs TRBV19 and TRBJ2-7; 12 positions match TRBD2. V lost 1 base, J lost 5 bases, and 9 bases stayed unmatched. This CDR3 is 17 amino acids long. Germline loops: CDR1 LNHDA, CDR2 SQIVND (reference sequence). The CDR3 nucleotides read TGTGCCAGTAGTATAGGACTAGCGGGAGTCACATTCGACGAGCAGTACTTC. It is translated as CASSIGLAGVTFDEQYF.

This chain links TRBV5-1 with TRBJ1-2; 9 bases match TRBD1. The CDR3 is 15 residues long. Germline V CDR1 and CDR2: SGHRS, YFSETQ. With 1 base clipped from V and 2 bases from J, the junction kept 3 bases outside the gene matches. The CDR3, as DNA: TGCGCCAGCAGCTTGTCCGGGACAGGGAACTATGGCTACACCTTC. Its protein product is CASSLSGTGNYGYTF.

V and J are TRBV18 and TRBJ2-1, with a weak D call TRBD2 (5 bases). CDR3 length equals 14 residues. The V gene lost 3 bases and the J gene lost 5 bases, with 11 bases spanning the gap. From germline, CDR1 is KGHSH and CDR2 LQKENI. CDR3 region: CASSPTGMHNEQFF. DNA for the CDR3: TGTGCCAGCTCACCTACCGGGATGCACAATGAGCAGTTCTTC. The entire variable domain, with the rest obtained from reference TRBV18 and TRBJ2-1, is as follows: NAGVMQNPRHLVRRRGQEARLRCSPMKGHSHVYWYRQLPEEGLKFMVYLQKENIIDESGMPKERFSAEFPKEGPSILRIQQVVRGDSAAYFCASSPTGMHNEQFFGPGTRLTVL.

This chain uses TRBV6-1 with TRBJ2-1, with 9 bases identical to TRBD2. CDR1 and CDR2 (germline): MNHNS, SASEGT. This CDR3 comprises 15 residues. Trimming removed 8 bases from V and 8 bases from J; junction bases left unmatched: 13. CDR3 coding DNA: TGTGCCAGCCGATTAGACCTAGCGGGATTTTATGAGCAGTTCTTC. Amino acids: CASRLDLAGFYEQFF.

A word on this clone: Other DNA sequences in this sample translate to the same CDR3. This chain uses TRBV7-2 with TRBJ2-7; TRBD2 agrees at 10 bases. Unmatched junction bases numbered 3, after V lost 0 bases and J lost 4 bases. The CDR3 loop spans 15 amino acids. Germline-derived CDR1 and CDR2 are SGHTA and FQGNSA. The CDR3 sequence is CASSLAGTSVYEQYF. The CDR3, as DNA: TGTGCCAGCAGCTTAGCGGGGACTAGCGTGTACGAGCAGTACTTC.

This clone was counted once. V is TRBV7-3 and J is TRBJ2-7; D tentatively reads TRBD1 or TRBD2 (5 bases each). V lost 5 bases and J lost 2, with 13 bases in between. CDR1 is SGHTA and CDR2 is FQGTGA in the germline V gene. This CDR3 is 14 amino acids long. The CDR3, as DNA: TGTGCCAGCAGCCCGGGGCAGGCTACCTACGAGCAGTACTTC. Encoded protein: CASSPGQATYEQYF.

The chain is built from TRBV19 and TRBJ1-1; possible D gene TRBD1, 6 bases. CDR1 and CDR2 (germline): LNHDA, SQIVND (reference sequence). V was pared by 5 bases and J by 6 bases, with 13 bases between. This CDR3 is built from 13 residues. The CDR3 sequence is CASSPWDTAEAFF. CDR3 nucleotide sequence: TGTGCCAGTAGTCCCTGGGACACTGCTGAAGCTTTCTTT.

This clone was found once. Other DNA sequences within the sample encode an identical CDR3. This chain links TRBV6-4 with TRBJ1-2, with D possibly TRBD1 on 5 matching bases. This CDR3 has 13 amino acids. Trimming shortened V by 4 bases and J by 0 bases, and 6 bases separated the two germline ends. Germline values: CDR1 MRHNA, CDR2 SNTAGT. This CDR3 reads CASSVTANYGYTF. For the CDR3, the DNA is TGTGCCAGCAGTGTGACAGCTAACTATGGCTACACCTTC.